The clone carrying this TCR beta chain was observed many times. Its specificity is not known. After 5'RACE with constant-segment primers, TCR alpha and TCR beta cDNA libraries carrying sample barcodes and UMIs were obtained. TCRdb redid the calling of the 5' RACE reads with MiXCR, one entry per CDR3 protein. The sample includes some 62,000 distinct CDR3 sequences, approximately 9% seen only once; the top ten take 1.1%. The data originate from a study of T-cell memory formation after mild COVID-19. Study information: Across donors, TCR clusters were largely donor specific. Broader study findings: Most CD4+ clones that shrank were in CM and EM, while CD8+ ones turned up in EMRA. Later expanders leaned CD4+, whereas day 15 to 85 contracting clones were balanced CD4/CD8.

Germline CDR1 is DFQATT and CDR2 is SNEGSKA (reference sequence). The V and J ends lost 3 bases and 2 bases respectively, with 15 bases between them. CDR3 size: 15 residues. The V gene is TRBV20-1, the J gene TRBJ2-3; TRBD2 is a possible D gene (6 bases). This TCR was recovered from a man in his late teens or twenties who had mild COVID-19 (a few samples of this study predate the infection). Cell type and time point are not known. The sample comprised PBMCs or a T cell subset sorted from them (not recorded which). The CDR3 DNA sequence: TGCAGTGCTAGTTCCTGGGGGGAAAACACAGATACGCAGTATTTT. It codes for CSASSWGENTDTQYF.